The next 15 T cell receptor beta chains were all read from a single sample in a study of blood T cell repertoires in COVID-19. Here immunoSEQ multiplex PCR was the method, and the copy in TCRdb shows in-frame clones only, minus some. The sample yields about 200,000 clones, roughly 90% seen once. The source material was peripheral blood. The receptor set was obtained from a man aged 18 to 29 with active or convalescent COVID-19.

The chain joins TRBV19 to TRBJ2-5; 11 bases are shared with TRBD2. The germline CDR1 and CDR2 sequences are LNHDA and SQIVND (reference sequence). J was trimmed by 2 bases and V by 10 bases; bases with no gene match: 12. The length of the CDR3 is 16 residues. CDR3 nucleotide sequence: TGTGCCACCCTCACAGGGACTAGCGGAGAACAAGAGACCCAGTACTTC. Amino acid sequence: CATLTGTSGEQETQYF.

The CDR3 DNA follows: TGTGCCTGGACCCGGGGACTAGCGGGAGGTGAGCAGTACTTC. Protein product: CAWTRGLAGGEQYF. The chain recombines TRBV30 with TRBJ2-7; 15 bases fit TRBD2. Germline CDR1 and CDR2: GTSNPN and SVGIG (reference sequence). The V segment lost 4 bases and the J segment 7 bases; nucleotides outside the gene matches: 5. CDR3 length: 14 residues.

This rearrangement joins TRBV11-3 to TRBJ2-5; D possibly corresponds to TRBD1 (7 bases). Germline V gene lookup returns CDR1 SGHNT and CDR2 YENEEA. With 5 bases removed from V and 9 bases from J, the gap between germline ends came to 16 bases. This CDR3 has 13 amino acids. Written as DNA, the CDR3 is TGTGCCAGCAGCCCCCCGGGCAGGGGGGCCCAGTACTTC. This translates into CASSPPGRGAQYF.

The CDR3 reads CASSLRGSGSGNTIYF. CDR3 sequence (DNA): TGTGCCAGCAGCTTAAGAGGGTCGGGCTCTGGAAACACCATATATTTT. This chain joins TRBV7-2 and TRBJ1-3; D gene uncertain. Germline CDR1 reads SGHTA; CDR2 reads FQGNSA. The CDR3 length is 16 residues. Trimming left V 2 bases short and J 0 bases short, with 11 bases between.

The CDR3 reads CASSFLSSNEQYF. In DNA, the CDR3 is TGTGCCAGCAGCTTTTTGAGTAGTAACGAGCAGTACTTC. The chain carries TRBV7-9 and TRBJ2-7; D is undetermined. The germline V gene has CDR1 SEHNR and CDR2 FQNEAQ (reference sequence). The CDR3 is 13 amino acids. V was clipped by 3 bases and J by 5 bases, with 11 bases between them.

J is TRBJ2-1 and V is TRBV9, with TRBD2 identical over 10 bases. The V gene end was trimmed by 3 bases and the J gene end by 7 bases; junction bases not matched to a gene: 10. CDR1 and CDR2 (germline): SGDLS, YYNGEE. This CDR3 spans 16 amino acids. CDR3 residues: CASSEGPSGRGNEQFF. CDR3 nucleotides: TGTGCCAGCAGCGAGGGCCCTAGCGGGAGAGGTAATGAGCAGTTCTTC. The full variable domain, with the rest looked up from reference TRBV9 and TRBJ2-1, is DSGVTQTPKHLITATGQRVTLRCSPRSGDLSVYWYQQSLDQGLQFLIQYYNGEERAKGNILERFSAQQFPDLHSELNLSSLELGDSALYFCASSEGPSGRGNEQFFGPGTRLTVL.

The chain joins TRBV7-9 to TRBJ1-1; D perhaps matches TRBD1 (6 bases). V gave up 1 base and J gave up 6 bases, with 12 bases separating them. Germline V lookup: CDR1 SEHNR, CDR2 FQNEAQ (reference sequence). The CDR3 is 14 amino acids. This CDR3 reads CASSLDRATAEAFF. DNA for the CDR3: TGTGCCAGCAGCTTAGACAGGGCAACAGCTGAAGCTTTCTTT.

This rearrangement joins TRBV5-4 to TRBJ2-5, with TRBD1 matching over 8 bases. The germline V gene encodes CDR1 SGHNT and CDR2 YYREEE (reference sequence). The CDR3 has 15 amino acids. The junction had 9 bases not matched to a gene; V was cut back by 4 bases and J by 4 bases. The CDR3 nucleotides are TGTGCCAGCAGCCTCCCCGGACAGGGAGGAGAGACCCAGTACTTC. Protein: CASSLPGQGGETQYF.

This clone has just one count. V is TRBV11-1 and J is TRBJ2-7; no clear D gene. The CDR3 is 14 residues long. The V gene lost 2 bases and the J gene lost 0 bases, with 8 bases spanning the gap. Germline CDR1 is SGHAT and CDR2 is FQDESV (reference sequence). CDR3 bases: TGTGCCAGCAGCTTAAGTCACAGCTCCTACGAGCAGTACTTC. Translating gives CASSLSHSSYEQYF.

This clone was counted a single time. The chain recombines TRBV29-1 with TRBJ2-1; 7 positions agree with TRBD2. CDR3 length: 15 amino acids. The germline V gene encodes CDR1 SQVTM and CDR2 ANQGSEA. With 4 bases clipped from V and 8 bases from J, the junction kept 14 bases outside the gene matches. CDR3 in amino acids: CSVAFSGYGGDEQFF. The CDR3 DNA sequence: TGCAGCGTTGCTTTCAGCGGGTATGGGGGGGATGAGCAGTTCTTC.

V is TRBV6-1 and J is TRBJ2-3; 9 nucleotides match TRBD2. The CDR3 is 16 residues long. The junction had 10 bases not matched to a gene; V was cut back by 3 bases and J by 6 bases. In germline, CDR1 is MNHNS, CDR2 SASEGT. The CDR3 DNA is TGTGCCAGCAGTGACCCTAGCCGGCGGGGGGGTGATACGCAGTATTTT. Protein product: CASSDPSRRGGDTQYF.

The gene calls are TRBV7-9 and TRBJ1-1; TRBD1 matches 8 bases. Trimming at V came to 2 bases and at J to 5 bases, leaving 10 bases not matched to a gene. The CDR3 has 16 residues. Germline V gene lookup returns CDR1 SEHNR and CDR2 FQNEAQ (reference sequence). The DNA of the CDR3 is TGTGCCAGCAGCTTACTTTTGGGCAGGGGGCTGACTGAAGCTTTCTTT. Amino acid sequence: CASSLLLGRGLTEAFF.

The chain couples TRBV27 to TRBJ1-2, with D perhaps TRBD1 (5 bases). This CDR3 contains 15 residues. Trimming took off 5 bases at V and 5 bases at J, with 18 bases between the two ends. CDR1 MNHEY and CDR2 SMNVEV come from the germline V gene (reference sequence). The CDR3, as DNA: TGTGCCAGCAGTCCCTCGCCCGGGACTTTATATGGCTACACCTTC. The encoded protein is CASSPSPGTLYGYTF.

The rearrangement links TRBV7-2 to TRBJ1-1, with 8 bases matching TRBD1. V lost 2 bases and J lost 5; bases outside the gene matches: 4. The CDR3 is made up of 14 amino acids. Germline CDR1 SGHTA, CDR2 FQGNSA. CDR3 in amino acids: CASSLSGGGTEAFF. The CDR3 DNA sequence: TGTGCCAGCAGCTTATCAGGGGGCGGTACTGAAGCTTTCTTT.

J is TRBJ2-7 and V is TRBV15; 8 bases fit TRBD1. The CDR3 is 17 amino acids. CDR1 and CDR2 (germline): LNHNV, YYDKDF (reference sequence). J was trimmed by 2 bases and V by 1 base; bases with no gene match: 10. The CDR3 region is CATSRGYKGQGTYEQYF. CDR3 DNA sequence: TGTGCCACCAGCAGAGGGTACAAAGGACAGGGAACCTACGAGCAGTACTTC.